Sequencing of this T cell receptor beta chain was carried out in a study of low-dose radiotherapy and immunotherapy resistance in tumors. Study details: Cohort 1 was given 0.5 Gy fractions every 2 weeks, 6.5 Gy in total. For four cycles from cycle 1 day 1, patients took 300 mg oral aspirin daily.

Primers targeting TRAV and TRBV primed first-strand cDNA, covering alpha and beta chains. It was with a constant-region primer and a V-primer adapter that TCRs were amplified over roughly 19 PCR cycles. MiXCR, run by TCRdb on the reads, gives a single entry per CDR3 protein. Among 8,500 to 14,000 distinct CDR3 sequences listed, about half were seen once. This clonotype appeared a few times. CDR1 is SGHDT, CDR2 YYEEEE, per germline. V was pared by 4 bases and J by 4 bases, with 15 bases of the junction left unmatched. The CDR3 contains 17 residues. The sequence came from a human donor with advanced metastatic prostate, ovarian, gallbladder or colorectal cancer (not recorded which). This table probably holds off-target reads from a library built for another chain. This chain links TRBV5-6 with TRBJ1-2; TRBD1 matches at 8 bases. The CDR3 region has the DNA TGTGCCAGCAGCCAAACCGGGACAGGACCTAACAGCTATGGCTACACCTTC. It yields the protein CASSQTGTGPNSYGYTF. Full variable domain (missing parts from reference TRBV5-6 and TRBJ1-2): DAGVTQSPTHLIKTRGQQVTLRCSPKSGHDTVSWYQQALGQGPQFIFQYYEEEERQRGNFPDRFSGHQFPNYSSELNVNALLLGDSALYLCASSQTGTGPNSYGYTFGSGTRLTVV.